A selection of T cell receptor beta chains follows, all from one sample in a study of beta chain features in type 1 diabetes. Method: immunoSEQ multiplex PCR; TCRdb's copy keeps in-frame clones and lacks some. The sample holds some 410,000 clones, approximately 13% seen once. The specimen was naive CD4+ T cells from blood. The receptors come from a young man in good health. Each CDR3 is given with its conserved first and last residue. The order of the fields is V gene, clone size, D gene, J gene, CDR3 DNA, CDR3 protein. A D gene is named only where the DNA matches it firmly. Clone sizes are given selectively: once, few, many, or a class where the clone is expanded.

v_call: TRBV11-3
clone_size: NA
d_call: NA
j_call: TRBJ2-1
cdr3_nt: TGTGCCAGCAGCTTAGATGGGGGACTCACAAATGAGCAGTTCTTC
cdr3_aa: CASSLDGGLTNEQFF

v_call: TRBV6-5
clone_size: few
d_call: NA
j_call: TRBJ1-6
cdr3_nt: TGTGCCAGCAGTCGACAGCAGCTTTCACCCCTCCACTTT
cdr3_aa: CASSRQQLSPLHF

v_call: TRBV30
clone_size: few
d_call: TRBD1
j_call: TRBJ1-1
cdr3_nt: TGTGCCTGGGATCGACAGGGACGCACTGAAGCTTTCTTT
cdr3_aa: CAWDRQGRTEAFF

v_call: TRBV7-3
clone_size: NA
d_call: TRBD2
j_call: TRBJ2-3
cdr3_nt: TGTGCCAGCAGCTTTACCTCCTGGCTAGCGGGGGGAAGCACAGATACGCAGTATTTT
cdr3_aa: CASSFTSWLAGGSTDTQYF

v_call: TRBV29-1
clone_size: NA
d_call: NA
j_call: TRBJ1-4
cdr3_nt: TGCAGCGCAAAATTAGGGGCGGCTCGCGGAAAACTGTTTTTT
cdr3_aa: CSAKLGAARGKLFF

v_call: TRBV4-2
clone_size: NA
d_call: NA
j_call: TRBJ1-1
cdr3_nt: TGTGCCAGCAGCCAGAGGGGGAGACACGCTGAAGCTTTCTTT
cdr3_aa: CASSQRGRHAEAFF

v_call: TRBV15
clone_size: NA
d_call: NA
j_call: TRBJ2-1
cdr3_nt: TGTGCCACCAGCAGAGTCTTGGCGGACTCGGCGCAGTTCTTC
cdr3_aa: CATSRVLADSAQFF

v_call: TRBV9
clone_size: NA
d_call: NA
j_call: TRBJ2-2
cdr3_nt: TGTGCCAGCAGCGTAGGGACGGACACCGGGGAGCTGTTTTTT
cdr3_aa: CASSVGTDTGELFF

v_call: TRBV9
clone_size: NA
d_call: TRBD2
j_call: TRBJ2-1
cdr3_nt: TGTGCCAGCAGCGTAGGATTGCGGGAGTCCTACAATGAGCAGTTCTTC
cdr3_aa: CASSVGLRESYNEQFF

v_call: TRBV9
clone_size: NA
d_call: NA
j_call: TRBJ2-3
cdr3_nt: TGTGCCAGCAGCGTAAGGCTCCTGAGCACAGATACGCAGTATTTT
cdr3_aa: CASSVRLLSTDTQYF

v_call: TRBV11-2
clone_size: few
d_call: TRBD1
j_call: TRBJ2-1
cdr3_nt: TGTGCCAGCAGCGCACCGGGACAGCGTTACAATGAGCAGTTCTTC
cdr3_aa: CASSAPGQRYNEQFF

v_call: TRBV5-4
clone_size: NA
d_call: NA
j_call: TRBJ2-3
cdr3_nt: TGTGCCAGCAACCGGGACAAAGATACGCAGTATTTT
cdr3_aa: CASNRDKDTQYF

v_call: TRBV20-1
clone_size: few
d_call: NA
j_call: TRBJ2-1
cdr3_nt: TGCAGTGCTAGAAGGACCTATGAGCAGTTCTTC
cdr3_aa: CSARRTYEQFF

v_call: TRBV6-6
clone_size: NA
d_call: NA
j_call: TRBJ2-1
cdr3_nt: TGTGCCAGCAGTCGACAGTTTCTTGAGCAGTTCTTC
cdr3_aa: CASSRQFLEQFF

v_call: TRBV27
clone_size: few
d_call: NA
j_call: TRBJ2-1
cdr3_nt: TGTGCCAGCAGTTTAATAGGGCAGGGCGGGTATGAGCAGTTCTTC
cdr3_aa: CASSLIGQGGYEQFF

v_call: TRBV2
clone_size: few
d_call: NA
j_call: TRBJ1-6
cdr3_nt: TGTGCCAGCTCCCTAGGGGTGGGTTCACCCCTCCACTTT
cdr3_aa: CASSLGVGSPLHF

v_call: TRBV7-9
clone_size: few
d_call: NA
j_call: TRBJ1-2
cdr3_nt: TGTGCCAGCATCGGACCCGGCGGGGGCTACACCTTC
cdr3_aa: CASIGPGGGYTF

v_call: TRBV19
clone_size: NA
d_call: TRBD1
j_call: TRBJ2-5
cdr3_nt: TGTGCCAGTAGCGCCTGGGACAGGGGGAGAGAGACCCAGTACTTC
cdr3_aa: CASSAWDRGRETQYF

v_call: TRBV7-9
clone_size: few
d_call: TRBD1
j_call: TRBJ2-5
cdr3_nt: TGTGCCAGCAGCTCAACCCTCCCCCGGACAGGAAACCAAGAGACCCAGTACTTC
cdr3_aa: CASSSTLPRTGNQETQYF

v_call: TRBV6-5
clone_size: few
d_call: NA
j_call: TRBJ2-2
cdr3_nt: TGTGCCAGCAGCCCCGGTGGGGGCAGCACCGGGGAGCTGTTTTTT
cdr3_aa: CASSPGGGSTGELFF

v_call: TRBV30
clone_size: few
d_call: NA
j_call: TRBJ2-1
cdr3_nt: TGTGCCTGGAAACCCTACAATGAGCAGTTCTTC
cdr3_aa: CAWKPYNEQFF

v_call: TRBV30
clone_size: NA
d_call: NA
j_call: TRBJ2-3
cdr3_nt: TGTGCCTGGAGTGTTGGGCTAGATACGCAGTATTTT
cdr3_aa: CAWSVGLDTQYF

v_call: TRBV29-1
clone_size: NA
d_call: NA
j_call: TRBJ2-7
cdr3_nt: TGCAGCGTGGCACAGGGAAGCTACGAGCAGTACTTC
cdr3_aa: CSVAQGSYEQYF

v_call: TRBV4-1
clone_size: NA
d_call: NA
j_call: TRBJ2-1
cdr3_nt: TGCGCCAGCAGCCGTTTGGGACTCTCTTACAATGAGCAGTTCTTC
cdr3_aa: CASSRLGLSYNEQFF

v_call: TRBV7-3
clone_size: NA
d_call: TRBD2
j_call: TRBJ2-1
cdr3_nt: TGTGCCAGCAGCGTAGGAACGGGACTAGCGGCGTACAATGAGCAGTTCTTC
cdr3_aa: CASSVGTGLAAYNEQFF

v_call: TRBV5-4
clone_size: NA
d_call: TRBD2
j_call: TRBJ2-3
cdr3_nt: TGTGCCAGCAGCCCAACTAGCGGGGGGGGCACAGATACGCAGTATTTT
cdr3_aa: CASSPTSGGGTDTQYF

v_call: TRBV9
clone_size: few
d_call: TRBD1
j_call: TRBJ2-4
cdr3_nt: TGTGCCAGCAGCGTGACAGGGGGGACCTCCCTAGCCAAAAACATTCAGTACTTC
cdr3_aa: CASSVTGGTSLAKNIQYF

v_call: TRBV11-3
clone_size: NA
d_call: TRBD1
j_call: TRBJ2-7
cdr3_nt: TGTGCCAGCAGCTTGAAGACAGGGGTCGAGCAGTACTTC
cdr3_aa: CASSLKTGVEQYF

v_call: TRBV29-1
clone_size: NA
d_call: NA
j_call: TRBJ2-7
cdr3_nt: TGCAGCGTTGATGAGGTGGGCGAGCAGTACTTC
cdr3_aa: CSVDEVGEQYF

v_call: TRBV2
clone_size: NA
d_call: NA
j_call: TRBJ2-7
cdr3_nt: TGTGCCAGCAGAGGACGCCCCGAGCAGTACTTC
cdr3_aa: CASRGRPEQYF

v_call: TRBV4-3
clone_size: few
d_call: TRBD2
j_call: TRBJ2-1
cdr3_nt: TGCGCCAGCAGCCAAGGCCAGCGGGGGGACAATGAGCAGTTCTTC
cdr3_aa: CASSQGQRGDNEQFF

v_call: TRBV7-9
clone_size: NA
d_call: NA
j_call: TRBJ1-1
cdr3_nt: TGTGCCAGCAGCCTAGGGTCGGCCGGCGGAGCTTTCTTT
cdr3_aa: CASSLGSAGGAFF

v_call: TRBV5-4
clone_size: few
d_call: TRBD1
j_call: TRBJ2-7
cdr3_nt: TGTGCCAGCAGCGCCGGGACAGGGCTCTACGAGCAGTACTTC
cdr3_aa: CASSAGTGLYEQYF

v_call: TRBV29-1
clone_size: NA
d_call: NA
j_call: TRBJ2-1
cdr3_nt: TGCAGCGGTGACCTTGGCATTAGTGGCCTAACCTACAATGAGCAGTTCTTC
cdr3_aa: CSGDLGISGLTYNEQFF

v_call: TRBV5-1
clone_size: few
d_call: NA
j_call: TRBJ2-1
cdr3_nt: TGCGCCAGCAGCGAGGGGTTTAATGAGCAGTTCTTC
cdr3_aa: CASSEGFNEQFF

v_call: TRBV6-1
clone_size: many
d_call: TRBD1
j_call: TRBJ2-1
cdr3_nt: TGTGCCAGCACCCGGGACAGTCACAATGAGCAGTTCTTC
cdr3_aa: CASTRDSHNEQFF

v_call: TRBV9
clone_size: NA
d_call: NA
j_call: TRBJ2-1
cdr3_nt: TGTGCCAGCAGCGTAAGGCCGGGACTTCTCAATGAGCAGTTCTTC
cdr3_aa: CASSVRPGLLNEQFF

v_call: TRBV4-1
clone_size: few
d_call: NA
j_call: TRBJ2-4
cdr3_nt: TGCGCCAGCAGCCAATCCAGGGGACCACTAGCCAAAAACATTCAGTACTTC
cdr3_aa: CASSQSRGPLAKNIQYF

v_call: TRBV27
clone_size: NA
d_call: TRBD1
j_call: TRBJ2-7
cdr3_nt: TGTGCCAGCAGTTCGCCCGGACAGGGGGCGACCTACGAGCAGTACTTC
cdr3_aa: CASSSPGQGATYEQYF

v_call: TRBV29-1
clone_size: NA
d_call: NA
j_call: TRBJ2-1
cdr3_nt: TGCAGCGTTGGTTTTCCAGGGGGGAGCTCCTACAATGAGCAGTTCTTC
cdr3_aa: CSVGFPGGSSYNEQFF

v_call: TRBV4-3
clone_size: few
d_call: NA
j_call: TRBJ2-7
cdr3_nt: TGCGCCAGCAGCCAAGAGACTAGAACCTACGAGCAGTACTTC
cdr3_aa: CASSQETRTYEQYF

v_call: TRBV30
clone_size: few
d_call: NA
j_call: TRBJ2-3
cdr3_nt: TGTGCCCACGGGAACACAGATACGCAGTATTTT
cdr3_aa: CAHGNTDTQYF

v_call: TRBV29-1
clone_size: NA
d_call: NA
j_call: TRBJ1-2
cdr3_nt: TGCAGCGTTGGAAGGGCAGTTATGCCTCGTGGCTACACCTTC
cdr3_aa: CSVGRAVMPRGYTF

v_call: TRBV28
clone_size: NA
d_call: NA
j_call: TRBJ2-1
cdr3_nt: TGTGCCAGCAGTTTAGTGTCCCACAATGAGCAGTTCTTC
cdr3_aa: CASSLVSHNEQFF

v_call: TRBV2
clone_size: NA
d_call: NA
j_call: TRBJ2-3
cdr3_nt: TGTGCCAGCAACGCCGGGAGCCCCACAGATACGCAGTATTTT
cdr3_aa: CASNAGSPTDTQYF

v_call: TRBV5-4
clone_size: few
d_call: NA
j_call: TRBJ1-1
cdr3_nt: TGTGCCAGCAGCTTGAGGTCTGTAGATACTGAAGCTTTCTTT
cdr3_aa: CASSLRSVDTEAFF

v_call: TRBV14
clone_size: NA
d_call: NA
j_call: TRBJ1-6
cdr3_nt: TGTGCCAGCAGCCGCAGGGAGAGGCTGGATTCACCCCTCCACTTT
cdr3_aa: CASSRRERLDSPLHF

v_call: TRBV20-1
clone_size: NA
d_call: NA
j_call: TRBJ2-7
cdr3_nt: TGCAGTGCCCGAACGGACGAGCAGTACTTC
cdr3_aa: CSARTDEQYF

v_call: TRBV5-4
clone_size: NA
d_call: NA
j_call: TRBJ1-1
cdr3_nt: TGTGCCAGCAGCTTGAAACAGGTGAACACTGAAGCTTTCTTT
cdr3_aa: CASSLKQVNTEAFF

v_call: TRBV6-1
clone_size: once
d_call: NA
j_call: TRBJ2-1
cdr3_nt: TGTGCCAGCAGTGAAGGGGGGGCGCGGAATGAGCAGTTCTTC
cdr3_aa: CASSEGGARNEQFF